These 14 T cell receptor beta chains originate from one sample sequenced in a study of T-cell reconstitution after alpha-beta-depleted transplantation in children. TCRbeta library preparation incorporated unique molecular identifiers. MiXCR, run by TCRdb on the PCR reads, gives a single entry per CDR3 protein. This repertoire shows 700,000 to 850,000 distinct CDR3 sequences, roughly 15% found once; its top ten account for around 4.5%. The sample here was PBMCs, mostly from graft donor cells, taken 360 days after TCRalphabeta/CD19-depleted stem cell transplant. The receptors were gathered from a male patient under 18 who had a stem cell transplant for acute lymphoblastic leukemia, so the T cells may come from the graft donor.

This clonotype was detected only a few times. J is TRBJ1-1 and V is TRBV12-3 or TRBV12-4; unclear D gene. The CDR3 totals 18 residues. CDR3 DNA: TGTACACAGCACCCCCAAAGATCAAGAGGGATGGGGTGCACTGAAGCTTTCTTT. Protein sequence: CTQHPQRSRGMGCTEAFF.

The chain joins TRBV5-1 to TRBJ1-5, with 9 nucleotides matching TRBD1. Germline lookup yields CDR1 SGHRS and CDR2 YFSETQ. The CDR3 runs 18 residues. With 1 base clipped from V and 5 bases from J, the junction kept 13 bases outside the gene matches. The DNA of the CDR3 is TGCGCCAGCAGCTTGTACCCTAAGACAGGGGGTGGGGATCAGCCCCAGCATTTT. It translates to CASSLYPKTGGGDQPQHF.

This clonotype has more than one count but fewer than ten. The V and J genes are TRBV29-1 and TRBJ2-1; D gene uncertain. The germline CDR1 and CDR2 sequences are SQVTM and ANQGSEA. The CDR3 is 13 residues long. Trimming took 0 bases from V and 9 from J, leaving 12 bases between them. The CDR3 region is CSVEDGQRVEQFF. The DNA for the CDR3 is TGCAGCGTTGAAGACGGGCAGAGAGTTGAGCAGTTCTTC.

In its sample, this clonotype was seen a few times. The V call is TRBV24-1, the J call TRBJ2-5, with 8 bases aligning to TRBD1. V lost 4 bases, J lost 7 bases, and 7 bases stayed unmatched. Germline lookup yields CDR1 KGHDR and CDR2 SFDVKD. The CDR3 totals 14 residues. As DNA, the CDR3 is TGTGCCACCAGTGACCGAGGACAGGGAGGGACCCAGTACTTC. Encoded protein: CATSDRGQGGTQYF.

This chain uses TRBV5-6 with TRBJ2-7; the match to TRBD1 covers 11 bases. The CDR3 totals 18 residues. With 2 bases clipped from V and 2 bases from J, the junction kept 12 bases outside the gene matches. Germline CDR1 is SGHDT and CDR2 is YYEEEE. CDR3 coding DNA: TGTGCCAGCAGCTTTAGGACAGGGGGCGCAGCTCCGGCCTACGAGCAGTACTTC. Translating gives CASSFRTGGAAPAYEQYF.

Only a few counts were recorded for this clonotype. CDR3 in DNA: TGTGCCACCCAGACAGGGTGGAACACTGAAGCTTTCTTT. Translating it yields CATQTGWNTEAFF. The chain recombines TRBV24-1 with TRBJ1-1, with 7 bases aligning to TRBD1. The length of the CDR3 is 13 residues. The germline V gene encodes CDR1 KGHDR and CDR2 SFDVKD. J was trimmed by 1 base and V by 9 bases; bases with no gene match: 4.

The chain uses TRBV6-1 and TRBJ2-4, with a tentative D call TRBD1 (5 bases). V was clipped by 7 bases and J by 7 bases, with 20 bases between them. The CDR3 length is 15 residues. Per the germline V gene, CDR1 is MNHNS and CDR2 is SASEGT. Here the CDR3 reads CASKVSQGPGNIQYF. In DNA form, the CDR3 reads TGTGCCAGCAAGGTATCCCAGGGTCCAGGCAACATTCAGTACTTC.

The rearrangement links TRBV7-9 to TRBJ2-1; 13 bases fit TRBD2. CDR1 and CDR2 from the germline V gene are SEHNR and FQNEAQ (reference sequence). With V trimmed by 5 bases and J by 8 bases, 9 bases remained unmatched. The length of the CDR3 is 16 residues. In DNA, the CDR3 is TGTGCCAGCAGCGATTGGACTAGCGGGAGTAAGGATGAGCAGTTCTTC. Translating it yields CASSDWTSGSKDEQFF.

This chain uses TRBV7-2 with TRBJ1-1; D unclear. Germline CDR1 reads SGHTA; CDR2 reads FQGNSA. The CDR3 has 16 residues. With 1 base removed from V and 6 bases from J, the gap between germline ends came to 18 bases. CDR3 residues: CASSLVSATRGSEAFF. CDR3 nucleotides: TGTGCCAGCAGCTTAGTTTCGGCAACCCGCGGGTCTGAAGCTTTCTTT.

This clonotype turned up a few times. The genes are TRBV24-1 and TRBJ2-1; 10 nucleotides align to TRBD1. Trimming cost V 4 bases and J 5 bases; bases outside gene matches: 1. This CDR3 comprises 14 residues. Germline CDR1 and CDR2: KGHDR and SFDVKD. As DNA, the CDR3 is TGTGCCACCAGTGACGGGACAGGGGACAATGAGCAGTTCTTC. Encoded protein: CATSDGTGDNEQFF.

This chain connects TRBV9 to TRBJ2-2, with 10 nucleotides matching TRBD1. Germline-derived CDR1 and CDR2 are SGDLS and YYNGEE. The CDR3 consists of 17 residues. Germline trimming cut 2 bases from V and 1 base from J; bases unmatched to any gene: 5. CDR3 sequence: CASSVDRGRMNTGELFF. The CDR3 nucleotides are TGTGCCAGCAGCGTTGACAGGGGGCGCATGAACACCGGGGAGCTGTTTTTT.

The chain has TRBV9 and TRBJ2-7; D is ambiguous. The CDR3 contains 15 residues. Germline CDR1 is SGDLS and CDR2 is YYNGEE. The ends were cut back, 4 bases at V and 0 bases at J, with 14 bases in the middle. Here the CDR3 DNA reads TGTGCCAGCAGCCCCACCCCCTTTAGCTCCTACGAGCAGTACTTC. Its protein product is CASSPTPFSSYEQYF.

In its sample, this clonotype was seen a few times. The chain joins TRBV12-3 or TRBV12-4 to TRBJ2-3, with D possibly TRBD2 on 6 matching bases. CDR3 length equals 13 residues. V was pared by 10 bases and J by 2 bases, with 13 bases between. CDR3 region: CATEEGYTDTQYF. The CDR3 DNA is TGTGCCACCGAGGAGGGGTACACAGATACGCAGTATTTT.

This clonotype was picked up a small number of times. The chain combines TRBV20-1 with TRBJ2-7; 7 positions match TRBD2. The CDR3 consists of 12 residues. Germline values: CDR1 DFQATT, CDR2 SNEGSKA (reference sequence). Here the CDR3 DNA reads TGCGCGCGGGGAGGGACCCTCTACGAGCAGTACTTC. As protein: CARGGTLYEQYF.